A selection of T cell receptor beta chains follows, all from one sample in a study of T cells in Graves' hyperthyroidism and ophthalmopathy. MiXCR, applied by TCRdb to the multiplex PCR reads, yields one record per CDR3 protein. This sample has approximately 400,000 distinct CDR3 sequences, with about 14% found just once. The sample comprised blood. The receptor set was obtained from a man aged 50-60 years with Graves' ophthalmopathy. CDR3s include the opening cysteine and the closing phenylalanine or tryptophan. The order of the fields is V gene, clone size, J gene, D gene, CDR3 protein, CDR3 DNA. A D gene is named only where the DNA matches it firmly. Size is stated for part of the rows, as once, few or many counts, or as a class when the clone is expanded.

TRBV27	many	TRBJ2-3	.	CASSRGFTDTQYF	TGTGCCAGCAGTCGGGGCTTCACAGATACGCAGTATTTT
TRBV18	many	TRBJ2-1	TRBD2	CASSPIAGGLNEQFF	TGTGCCAGCTCACCTATAGCGGGAGGCCTCAATGAGCAGTTCTTC
TRBV9	many	TRBJ2-7	.	CASSPHAQGNYEQYF	TGTGCCAGCAGCCCCCATGCACAAGGGAACTACGAGCAGTACTTC
TRBV7-8	many	TRBJ2-1	TRBD2	CASSQAGVVEGEQFF	TGTGCCAGCAGTCAGGCGGGGGTGGTGGAGGGTGAGCAGTTCTTC
TRBV20-1	many	TRBJ1-5	.	CSARDQGQPQHF	TGCAGTGCTAGAGATCAGGGTCAGCCCCAGCATTTT
TRBV6-1	few	TRBJ2-1	TRBD2	CASRALAGGLGEQFF	TGTGCCAGCAGGGCCCTAGCGGGAGGATTGGGTGAGCAGTTCTTC
TRBV30	many	TRBJ2-7	TRBD1	CAWSHRGTGVYEQYF	TGTGCCTGGAGCCATCGGGGGACAGGGGTTTACGAGCAGTACTTC
TRBV4-1	few	TRBJ2-7	TRBD2	CASSHPIAGNYEQYF	TGCGCCAGCAGCCACCCGATAGCGGGGAACTACGAGCAGTACTTC
TRBV20-1	.	TRBJ2-1	TRBD2	CSATQSGRPYNEQFF	TGCAGTGCTACACAAAGCGGGAGACCCTACAATGAGCAGTTCTTC
TRBV6-5	many	TRBJ2-3	TRBD2	CASSYKWTSGISTDTQYF	TGTGCCAGCAGTTACAAATGGACTAGCGGGATAAGCACAGATACGCAGTATTTT
TRBV15	many	TRBJ1-1	.	CATHYEGNTEAFF	TGTGCCACCCACTACGAAGGGAACACTGAAGCTTTCTTT
TRBV6-2/TRBV6-3	.	TRBJ1-6	.	CASSCGGDSPLHF	TGTGCCAGCAGTTGCGGAGGCGATTCACCCCTCCACTTT
TRBV29-1	few	TRBJ2-3	.	CSVGGQGGPDTQYF	TGCAGCGTTGGGGGGCAGGGTGGTCCAGATACGCAGTATTTT
TRBV20-1	few	TRBJ2-1	.	CSARLGRETHEQFF	TGCAGTGCTAGACTAGGAAGAGAGACCCACGAGCAGTTCTTC
TRBV6-1	few	TRBJ2-7	.	CASSNLAALPYEQYF	TGTGCCAGCAGTAATTTAGCGGCCCTCCCCTACGAGCAGTACTTC
TRBV28	many	TRBJ1-1	.	CASSFVGQGGTEAFF	TGTGCCAGCAGTTTTGTAGGGCAGGGAGGAACTGAAGCTTTCTTT
TRBV20-1	few	TRBJ2-1	.	CSAEGLSSHNEQFF	TGCAGTGCTGAGGGACTGAGCTCCCACAATGAGCAGTTCTTC
TRBV15	.	TRBJ2-5	TRBD2	CATSREPTSGGDETQYF	TGTGCCACCAGCAGAGAACCTACTAGCGGAGGAGACGAGACCCAGTACTTC
TRBV7-9	few	TRBJ2-3	TRBD2	CASSPTSSSTDTQYF	TGTGCCAGCAGCCCGACTAGCAGTAGCACAGATACGCAGTATTTT
TRBV7-9	many	TRBJ2-1	.	CASSLGLQVDEQFF	TGTGCCAGCAGCTTGGGACTGCAGGTGGATGAGCAGTTCTTC
TRBV6-1	many	TRBJ2-1	.	CASSATEYNEQFF	TGTGCCAGCAGTGCCACAGAATACAATGAGCAGTTCTTC
TRBV13	few	TRBJ2-1	.	CASSPNTGGTYNEQFF	TGTGCCAGCAGCCCGAACACGGGCGGGACCTACAATGAGCAGTTCTTC
TRBV5-4	.	TRBJ2-5	.	CASSNPSSVRETQYF	TGTGCCAGCAGTAATCCGTCGTCAGTGCGGGAGACCCAGTACTTC
TRBV20-1	.	TRBJ2-5	TRBD2	CSASMGLAGGMETQYF	TGCAGTGCTAGTATGGGACTAGCGGGAGGAATGGAGACCCAGTACTTC
TRBV11-2	many	TRBJ2-5	TRBD1	CASSPGQGPFETQYF	TGTGCCAGCAGCCCCGGACAGGGTCCTTTTGAGACCCAGTACTTC
TRBV6-4	few	TRBJ1-5	.	CASSEGRGNQPQHF	TGTGCCAGCAGTGAAGGTCGCGGCAATCAGCCCCAGCATTTT
TRBV18	many	TRBJ2-3	.	CASSPPRATDTQYF	TGTGCCAGCTCACCACCCAGGGCCACAGATACGCAGTATTTT
TRBV6-1	many	TRBJ1-1	TRBD1	CASRKGTGIEAFF	TGTGCCAGCAGGAAAGGGACAGGGATAGAAGCTTTCTTT
TRBV28	many	TRBJ2-7	TRBD1	CASSGTGNSTLYEQYF	TGTGCCAGCAGCGGGACAGGCAACTCAACACTCTACGAGCAGTACTTC
TRBV18	.	TRBJ1-2	.	CASSPTEGVGYTF	TGTGCCAGCTCACCAACCGAGGGGGTTGGCTACACCTTC
TRBV2	many	TRBJ2-7	.	CASSEQYYEQYF	TGTGCCAGCAGTGAACAGTACTACGAGCAGTACTTC
TRBV20-1	many	TRBJ2-2	.	CSARDGGGGVKTGELFF	TGCAGTGCTAGAGATGGAGGAGGGGGCGTTAAGACCGGGGAGCTGTTTTTT
TRBV12-5	few	TRBJ2-7	.	CASGFRSEQYF	TGTGCTAGTGGTTTTCGTTCGGAGCAGTACTTC
TRBV9	.	TRBJ2-7	.	CASSKSVGDEQYF	TGTGCCAGCAGTAAATCTGTTGGGGACGAGCAGTACTTC
TRBV24-1	few	TRBJ2-7	.	CATSDIGHYEQYF	TGTGCCACCAGTGATATCGGACACTACGAGCAGTACTTC
TRBV3-1	many	TRBJ2-1	TRBD1	CASSQGTGGYEQFF	TGTGCCAGCAGCCAAGGCACAGGGGGTTATGAGCAGTTCTTC
TRBV5-1	many	TRBJ1-5	.	CASSFTVNQPQHF	TGCGCCAGCAGCTTCACAGTCAATCAGCCCCAGCATTTT
TRBV6-2/TRBV6-3	many	TRBJ2-7	.	CASSYTSGALGEQYF	TGTGCCAGCAGTTACACTTCAGGGGCCTTAGGGGAGCAGTACTTC
TRBV30	many	TRBJ1-1	.	CACGSSGTEAFF	TGTGCCTGCGGGTCCTCGGGCACTGAAGCTTTCTTT
TRBV30	many	TRBJ2-5	.	CAWSVGGETQYF	TGTGCCTGGAGTGTAGGGGGGGAGACCCAGTACTTC
TRBV5-4	few	TRBJ2-7	TRBD2	CASSLAGLAYEQYF	TGTGCCAGCAGCTTGGCGGGACTAGCCTACGAGCAGTACTTC
TRBV12-3/TRBV12-4	many	TRBJ1-1	.	CASRPLQGWAFF	TGTGCCAGCAGACCCCTGCAAGGTTGGGCTTTCTTT
TRBV6-5	.	TRBJ2-7	TRBD2	CASSYPASGIGEQYF	TGTGCCAGCAGTTACCCGGCTAGCGGGATTGGCGAGCAGTACTTC
TRBV27	many	TRBJ2-3	TRBD2	CASSLYASGSRTDTQYF	TGTGCCAGCAGTTTATATGCTAGCGGGAGTCGGACAGATACGCAGTATTTT
TRBV29-1	.	TRBJ1-1	TRBD1	CSVLRGTGGDTEAFF	TGCAGCGTCCTCCGGGGGACAGGGGGGGACACTGAAGCTTTCTTT
TRBV12-3/TRBV12-4	many	TRBJ2-1	TRBD2	CASLKQGTSGYNEQFF	TGTGCCAGCTTAAAACAAGGAACTAGCGGATACAATGAGCAGTTCTTC
TRBV3-1	many	TRBJ1-5	TRBD1	CASSQDSRGSQPQHF	TGTGCCAGCAGCCAAGATAGCAGGGGGAGTCAGCCCCAGCATTTT
TRBV10-1	many	TRBJ2-1	TRBD2	CASSESSGRAEQFF	TGCGCCAGCAGTGAGAGCAGCGGGAGGGCCGAGCAGTTCTTC
TRBV3-1	many	TRBJ2-7	.	CASSQQIYEQYF	TGTGCCAGCAGCCAGCAAATTTACGAGCAGTACTTC
TRBV6-5	.	TRBJ1-6	.	CASSYSIGSQSSYNSPLHF	TGTGCCAGCAGTTACTCGATAGGTTCCCAAAGCTCCTATAATTCACCCCTCCACTTT